This T cell receptor (beta chain) derives from a study of T cells in Graves' hyperthyroidism and ophthalmopathy. Out of approximately 9.9 ml of fresh peripheral blood came the PBMCs. This clonotype came up a few times. CDR3 size: 12 residues. Germline-derived CDR1 and CDR2 are MGHRA and YSYEKL. The V end was cut by 0 bases, the J end by 7 bases, with 6 bases between. It was RNA transcripts that yielded the amplified TCR beta CDR3 regions. HTBI primers were the set used in a first-round RT-PCR of the TCR CDR3. TCRdb passed the multiplex PCR reads through MiXCR, listing each CDR3 protein once. This table holds around 720,000 distinct CDR3 sequences, roughly 32% found once.

The TCR was taken from a middle-aged woman with Graves' hyperthyroidism. Sequencing was performed on blood. The chain carries TRBV4-1 and TRBJ1-2; D is uncertain. CDR3 DNA: TGCGCCAGCAGCCAAGAGGGGTTTGGCTACACCTTC. It codes for CASSQEGFGYTF.